The rows below give T cell receptor beta chains drawn from one sample of a study of blood T cell repertoires in COVID-19. Clones were read by immunoSEQ multiplex PCR, and TCRdb kept only the in-frame ones, dropping some. The profile shows some 150,000 clones, 75% to 85% of them singletons. The sequenced sample consisted of peripheral blood. The receptors derive from a woman aged 50 to 60 in a cohort sampled during active or convalescent COVID-19. Each CDR3 is given with its conserved first and last residue. Each record gives: J gene, V gene, clone size, D gene, CDR3 DNA, CDR3 protein. D genes are given only for firm matches. Rows may omit the clone size; those that give it use once, few, many or a size class.

TRBJ1-2 TRBV20-1 NA TRBD1 TGCAGTGCTAGTCCACAGGGGGTCGGAGATGGCTACACCTTC CSASPQGVGDGYTF
TRBJ2-7 TRBV30 once TRBD2 TGTGCCTGGAGTGTTTCGGGGGGGCGCATGCAGTACTTC CAWSVSGGRMQYF
TRBJ2-1 TRBV5-6 NA TRBD1 TGTGCCAGCAGCTTAATGCGCGGCCGGACAGGGTCGAGAGAGCAGTTCTTC CASSLMRGRTGSREQFF
TRBJ2-7 TRBV29-1 NA NA TGCAGCGTATTACAGGGTCCCTACGAGCAGTACTTC CSVLQGPYEQYF
TRBJ1-1 TRBV20-1 NA NA TGCAGTGCTAGTGAGCCCCAGAAACACACTGAAGCTTTCTTT CSASEPQKHTEAFF
TRBJ1-2 TRBV27 NA TRBD1 TGTGCCAGCAGTTTAGGGGGACAGGGGTACGGCTACACCTTC CASSLGGQGYGYTF
TRBJ2-7 TRBV18 few TRBD1 TGTGCCAGCTCACCGGGACAGGGTCTCCACGAGCAGTACTTC CASSPGQGLHEQYF
TRBJ2-3 TRBV6-1 NA NA TGTGCCAGCAGTGAAGCGCGAGGGGATACGCAGTATTTT CASSEARGDTQYF
TRBJ1-6 TRBV11-2 NA TRBD1 TGTGCCAGCAGAAGATGGACAGGATTAAATTCACCCCTCCACTTT CASRRWTGLNSPLHF
TRBJ1-5 TRBV7-6 NA TRBD1 TGTGCCAGCAGCTTAGTAGGGGGACAGGTAGGAGAACCCCAGCATTTT CASSLVGGQVGEPQHF
TRBJ2-1 TRBV19 NA TRBD2 TGTGCCAGTAGTATATTATCGGGACTAGGCGAGCAGTTCTTC CASSILSGLGEQFF
TRBJ1-3 TRBV5-5 NA TRBD1 TGTGCCAGCAGTACGACAGGGTCTGGAAACACCATATATTTT CASSTTGSGNTIYF
TRBJ2-1 TRBV5-1 once TRBD2 TGCGCCAGCAGCTTGAACAGCGGGGGGGTCGATGAGCAGTTCTTC CASSLNSGGVDEQFF
TRBJ1-1 TRBV7-3 NA NA TGTGCCAGCAGCTCTGACACCAGGAACACTGAAGCTTTCTTT CASSSDTRNTEAFF
TRBJ1-5 TRBV6-2/TRBV6-3 NA TRBD1 TGTGCCAGCAGTTACGGGGCAGGGGGGTGGCAGCCCCAGCATTTT CASSYGAGGWQPQHF
TRBJ2-1 TRBV6-5 NA TRBD1 TGTGCCAGCCACAGGGGGCTTTTCTACAATGAGCAGTTCTTC CASHRGLFYNEQFF
TRBJ2-1 TRBV3-1/TRBV3-2 few NA TGTGCCAGCAGCCAACTAAGGGGAGGGGGGTTCTACAATTGGCAGTTCTTC CASSQLRGGGFYNWQFF
TRBJ1-4 TRBV3-1/TRBV3-2 NA NA TGTGCCAGCAGCCAACGGGGAGGGAATGAAAAACTGTTTTTT CASSQRGGNEKLFF
TRBJ1-4 TRBV5-1 once TRBD1 TGCGCCAGCAGCTCCGGGACAGGGGTAAAACTGTTTTTT CASSSGTGVKLFF
TRBJ2-5 TRBV15 NA NA TGTGCCACCAGCAGAGATTTTGGAAGGGGCGGAGAGACCCAGTACTTC CATSRDFGRGGETQYF
TRBJ1-2 TRBV18 NA TRBD1 TGTGCCAGCTCACCACCCTCCAGGGGGTACCATGGCTACACCTTC CASSPPSRGYHGYTF
TRBJ1-1 TRBV19 NA NA TGTGCCAGTAGAGAGAGGATCATCTCGTGGAACACTGAAGCTTTCTTT CASRERIISWNTEAFF
TRBJ2-1 TRBV5-6 once TRBD2 TGTGCCAGCAGCTTTCGGGGACTAGGCAATGAGCAGTTCTTC CASSFRGLGNEQFF
TRBJ2-7 TRBV11-2 NA NA TGTGCCAGCAGCTTAGGGGGGCCCCGAAGGGCCCGGGTCGAGCAGTACTTC CASSLGGPRRARVEQYF
TRBJ1-1 TRBV30 NA NA TGTGCCTGGATCAGGCCCCTTGACACTGAAGCTTTCTTT CAWIRPLDTEAFF
TRBJ2-3 TRBV19 NA TRBD2 TGTGCCAGTAGGCCGGGACTAGCGGGGGGAACCGCTGGGGACACGCAGTATTTT CASRPGLAGGTAGDTQYF
TRBJ1-5 TRBV28 NA NA TGTGCCAGTCATAACCGCGAGGGAGGCAATCAGCCCCAGCATTTT CASHNREGGNQPQHF
TRBJ1-3 TRBV7-8 once NA TGTGCCAGCAGCTTGGTTACAGGGCACTCTGGAAACACCATATATTTT CASSLVTGHSGNTIYF
TRBJ2-1 TRBV29-1 NA NA TGCAGCGTTGCCGGGCAGGGGCAGTTAAATGAGCAGTTCTTC CSVAGQGQLNEQFF
TRBJ1-5 TRBV7-5 NA NA TGTGCCAGAAGCGCTACAGGGGGCGGGAATCAGCCCCAGCATTTT CARSATGGGNQPQHF
TRBJ1-2 TRBV11-2 NA TRBD1 TGTGCCAGCAGCTCCCACAGGGGAGAGAACTATGGCTACACCTTC CASSSHRGENYGYTF
TRBJ2-3 TRBV6-6 NA NA TGTGCCAGCGGAAATAACAGAGATACGCAGTATTTT CASGNNRDTQYF
TRBJ2-5 TRBV6-5 NA TRBD1 TGTGCCAGCAGCCGGGGACAGGGAAGTCGAGAGACCCAGTACTTC CASSRGQGSRETQYF
TRBJ1-6 TRBV6-6 NA NA TGTGCCAGCAGTTATCCACCCGGGACACATAATTCACCCCTCCACTTT CASSYPPGTHNSPLHF
TRBJ1-5 TRBV5-1 NA NA TGCGCCAGCAGCTTGGTACGCCCAGGGCAAAGCAATCAGCCCCAGCATTTT CASSLVRPGQSNQPQHF